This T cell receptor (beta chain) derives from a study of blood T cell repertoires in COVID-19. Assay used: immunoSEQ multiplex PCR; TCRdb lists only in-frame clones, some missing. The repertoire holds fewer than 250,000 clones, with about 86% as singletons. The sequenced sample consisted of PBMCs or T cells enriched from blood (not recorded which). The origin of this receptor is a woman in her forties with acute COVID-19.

The CDR3 here is CAWSGRGNPYF. In DNA form, the CDR3 reads TGTGCCTGGAGTGGAAGGGGAAACCCATACTTC. This chain uses TRBV30 with TRBJ2-7; D is perhaps TRBD1 (5 bases). Germline V CDR1 and CDR2: GTSNPN, SVGIG (reference sequence). The V and J ends lost 1 base and 13 bases respectively, with 14 bases between them. The CDR3 runs 11 residues.